Given below is one T cell receptor beta chain in context. Its antigen is unidentified. Trimming removed 2 bases at V and 6 bases at J, with 8 bases between. There are 13 residues in the CDR3. The V gene's germline CDR1 is MNHNY and CDR2 SVGAGI (reference sequence). The data originate from a study of Ad26.COV2.S vaccination and SARS-CoV-2 variants. Background on the study: Donor participated within the Ad26.COV2.S arm of the COV1001 trial. Study observations and caveats: Researchers reported similar non-spike TCR breadth in vaccine and placebo recipients.

This table comes from immunoSEQ multiplex PCR, and its TCRdb copy is limited to in-frame clones, with some not included. The table lists some 480,000 clones, around 88% of them singletons. Specified treatment: some 20 received Ad26.COV2.S at low or high dose, single or two shots; 5 received placebo; per-sample allocation not given. Collection of the samples took place on day 63 after the first injection of vaccine or placebo. This sequence originates from a person between 18 and 65 years old who received the Ad26.COV2.S COVID-19 vaccine or a placebo. The sequencing used peripheral blood, collected in a trial of Ad26.COV2.S vaccine versus placebo. The V and J genes are TRBV6-6 and TRBJ2-1, with D unclear. The CDR3 bases are TGTGCCAGCAGTTACCTCGAACTCAATGAGCAGTTCTTC. This codes for CASSYLELNEQFF.